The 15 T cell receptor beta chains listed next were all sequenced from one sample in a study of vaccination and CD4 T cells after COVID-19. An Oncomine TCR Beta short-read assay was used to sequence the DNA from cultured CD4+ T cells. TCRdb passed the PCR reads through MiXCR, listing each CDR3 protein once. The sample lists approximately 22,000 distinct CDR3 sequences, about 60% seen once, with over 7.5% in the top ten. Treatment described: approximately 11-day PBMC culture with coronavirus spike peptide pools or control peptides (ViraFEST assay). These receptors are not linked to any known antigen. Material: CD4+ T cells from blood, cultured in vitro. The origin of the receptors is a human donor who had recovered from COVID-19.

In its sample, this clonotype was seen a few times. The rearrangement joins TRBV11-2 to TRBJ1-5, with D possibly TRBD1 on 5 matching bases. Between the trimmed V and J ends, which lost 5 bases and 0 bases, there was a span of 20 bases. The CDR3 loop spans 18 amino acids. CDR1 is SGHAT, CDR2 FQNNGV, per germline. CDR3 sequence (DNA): TGTGCCAGCAGCCGTAACTGGGGGATCGGTCATAGCAATCAGCCCCAGCATTTT. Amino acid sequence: CASSRNWGIGHSNQPQHF. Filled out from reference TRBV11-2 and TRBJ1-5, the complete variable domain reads EAGVAQSPRYKIIEKRQSVAFWCNPISGHATLYWYQQILGQGPKLLIQFQNNGVVDDSQLPKDRFSAERLKGVDSTLKIQPAKLEDSAVYLCASSRNWGIGHSNQPQHFGDGTRLSIL.

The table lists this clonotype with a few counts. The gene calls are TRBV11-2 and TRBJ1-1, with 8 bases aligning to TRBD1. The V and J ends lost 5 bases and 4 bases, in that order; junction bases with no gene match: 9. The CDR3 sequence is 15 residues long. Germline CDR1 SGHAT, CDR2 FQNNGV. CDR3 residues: CASSVHRGSSTEAFF. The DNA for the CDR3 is TGTGCCAGCAGCGTCCACAGGGGGAGTAGCACTGAAGCTTTCTTT.

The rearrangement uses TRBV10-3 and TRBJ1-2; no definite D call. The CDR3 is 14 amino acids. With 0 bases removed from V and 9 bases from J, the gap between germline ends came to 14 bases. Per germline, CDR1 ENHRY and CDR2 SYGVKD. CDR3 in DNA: TGTGCCATCAGTGAGTCGGGAAAACAGACGAGCTACACCTTC. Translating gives CAISESGKQTSYTF.

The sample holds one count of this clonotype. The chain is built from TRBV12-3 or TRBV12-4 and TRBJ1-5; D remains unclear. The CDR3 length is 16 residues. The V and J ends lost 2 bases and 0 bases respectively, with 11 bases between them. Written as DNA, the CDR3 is TGTGCCAGCAGTTTAAGGCCAAATTATAGCAATCAGCCCCAGCATTTT. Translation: CASSLRPNYSNQPQHF.

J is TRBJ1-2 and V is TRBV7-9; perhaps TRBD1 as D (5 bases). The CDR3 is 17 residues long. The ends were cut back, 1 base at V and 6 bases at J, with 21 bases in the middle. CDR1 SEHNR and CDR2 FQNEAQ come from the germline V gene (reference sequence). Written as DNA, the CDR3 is TGTGCCAGCAGCTTAGGACTTTCTAGGAACAGGATCAATGGCTACACCTTC. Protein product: CASSLGLSRNRINGYTF.

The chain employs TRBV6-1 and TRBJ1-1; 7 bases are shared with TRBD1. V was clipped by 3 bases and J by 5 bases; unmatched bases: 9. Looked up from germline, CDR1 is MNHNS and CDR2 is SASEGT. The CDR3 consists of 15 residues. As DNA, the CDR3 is TGTGCCAGCAGTGATCTTGGGCAGGGGGAGACTGAAGCTTTCTTT. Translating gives CASSDLGQGETEAFF.

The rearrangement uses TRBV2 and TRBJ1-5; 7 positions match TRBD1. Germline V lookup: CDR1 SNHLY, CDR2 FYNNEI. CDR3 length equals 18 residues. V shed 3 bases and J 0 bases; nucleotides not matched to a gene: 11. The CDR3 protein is CASSDRQGAGGSNQPQHF. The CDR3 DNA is TGTGCCAGCAGTGATAGACAGGGTGCAGGGGGTAGCAATCAGCCCCAGCATTTT. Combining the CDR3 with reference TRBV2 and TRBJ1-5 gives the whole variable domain EPEVTQTPSHQVTQMGQEVILRCVPISNHLYFYWYRQILGQKVEFLVSFYNNEISEKSEIFDDQFSVERPDGSNFTLKIRSTKLEDSAMYFCASSDRQGAGGSNQPQHFGDGTRLSIL.

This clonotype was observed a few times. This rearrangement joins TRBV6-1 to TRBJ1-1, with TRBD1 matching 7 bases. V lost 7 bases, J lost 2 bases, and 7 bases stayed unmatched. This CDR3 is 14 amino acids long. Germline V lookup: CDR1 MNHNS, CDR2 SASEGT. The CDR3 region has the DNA TGTGCCAGCACCACCACAGGGGCTAACACTGAAGCTTTCTTT. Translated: CASTTTGANTEAFF.

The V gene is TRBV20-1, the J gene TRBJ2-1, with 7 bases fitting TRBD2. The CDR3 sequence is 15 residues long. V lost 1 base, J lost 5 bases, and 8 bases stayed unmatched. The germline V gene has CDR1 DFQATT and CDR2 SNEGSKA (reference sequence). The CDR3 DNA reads TGCAGTGCTAGAGTCCCCCAAGCGGGGCACAATGAGCAGTTCTTC. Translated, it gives CSARVPQAGHNEQFF.

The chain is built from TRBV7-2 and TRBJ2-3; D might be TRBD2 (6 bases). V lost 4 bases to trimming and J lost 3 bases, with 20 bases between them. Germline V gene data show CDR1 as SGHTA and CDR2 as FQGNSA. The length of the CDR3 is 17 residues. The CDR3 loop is CASSSHLLAGRTDTQYF. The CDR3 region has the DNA TGTGCCAGCAGCTCCCATCTGCTGGCGGGAAGGACAGATACGCAGTATTTT. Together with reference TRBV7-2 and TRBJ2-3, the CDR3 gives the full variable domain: GAGVSQSPSNKVTEKGKDVELRCDPISGHTALYWYRQSLGQGLEFLIYFQGNSAPDKSGLPSDRFSAERTGGSVSTLTIQRTQQEDSAVYLCASSSHLLAGRTDTQYFGPGTRLTVL.

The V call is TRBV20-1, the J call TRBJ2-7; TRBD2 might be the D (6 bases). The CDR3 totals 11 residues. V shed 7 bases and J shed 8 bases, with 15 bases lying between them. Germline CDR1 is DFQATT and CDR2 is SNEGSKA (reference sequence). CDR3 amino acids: CSVSTSPQQYF. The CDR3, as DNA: TGCAGTGTCTCGACTAGTCCGCAGCAGTACTTC.

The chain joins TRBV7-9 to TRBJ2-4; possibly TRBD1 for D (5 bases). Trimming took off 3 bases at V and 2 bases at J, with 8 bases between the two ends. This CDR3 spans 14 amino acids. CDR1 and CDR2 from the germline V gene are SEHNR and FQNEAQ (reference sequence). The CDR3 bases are TGTGCCAGCAGCTTTGCAGGGACCAAAAACATTCAGTACTTC. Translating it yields CASSFAGTKNIQYF.

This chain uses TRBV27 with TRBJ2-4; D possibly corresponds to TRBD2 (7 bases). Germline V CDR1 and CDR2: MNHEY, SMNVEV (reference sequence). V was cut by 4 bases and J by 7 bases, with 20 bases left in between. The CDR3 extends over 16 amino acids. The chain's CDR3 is CASSSAGRDKRNIQYF. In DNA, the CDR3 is TGTGCCAGCAGTTCTGCGGGGAGGGACAAACGGAACATTCAGTACTTC.

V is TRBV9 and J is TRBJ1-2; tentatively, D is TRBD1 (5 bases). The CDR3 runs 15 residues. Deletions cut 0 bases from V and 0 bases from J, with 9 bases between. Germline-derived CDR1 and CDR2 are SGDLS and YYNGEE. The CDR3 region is CASSVVGQTNYGYTF. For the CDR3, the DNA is TGTGCCAGCAGCGTAGTGGGGCAGACTAACTATGGCTACACCTTC. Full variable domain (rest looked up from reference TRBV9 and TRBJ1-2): DSGVTQTPKHLITATGQRVTLRCSPRSGDLSVYWYQQSLDQGLQFLIQYYNGEERAKGNILERFSAQQFPDLHSELNLSSLELGDSALYFCASSVVGQTNYGYTFGSGTRLTVV.

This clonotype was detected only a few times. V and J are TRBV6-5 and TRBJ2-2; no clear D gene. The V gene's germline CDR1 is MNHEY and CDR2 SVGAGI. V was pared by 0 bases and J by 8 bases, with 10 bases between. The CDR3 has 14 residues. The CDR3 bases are TGTGCCAGCAGTTACTCGACGGCAAATGGGGAGCTGTTTTTT. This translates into CASSYSTANGELFF.